A selection of T cell receptor beta chains follows, all from one sample in a study of cytomegalovirus exposure and HLA in healthy donors. TCRdb's copy holds only in-frame clones and misses some; the assay was immunoSEQ multiplex PCR. The table lists roughly 150,000 clones, about 88% of them singletons. The sample taken for sequencing was PBMCs. The receptors were gathered from a woman in her late teens or twenties in good health and CMV-seropositive. Each CDR3 is given without its conserved first and last residue. A D gene is named only where the DNA matches it firmly.

D: .; J: TRBJ2-5; V: TRBV7-9; CDR3: ASSFWTEETQY
D: .; J: TRBJ2-7; V: TRBV4-1; CDR3: ASSLTHGGAYEQY
D: TRBD2; J: TRBJ2-1; V: TRBV6-5; CDR3: ASSSGLAGYNEQF
D: TRBD1; J: TRBJ1-2; V: TRBV30; CDR3: AWSPTDRGLRVNGYT
D: .; J: TRBJ2-7; V: TRBV7-9; CDR3: ASGKLTYEQY
D: .; J: TRBJ2-7; V: TRBV9; CDR3: ASSVGGSPYEQY
D: TRBD1; J: TRBJ2-2; V: TRBV29-1; CDR3: SVEISPGQGNTGELF
D: TRBD1; J: TRBJ1-1; V: TRBV6-1; CDR3: ASSGTGVNTEAF
D: TRBD2; J: TRBJ2-7; V: TRBV6-5; CDR3: ASRVAGVSYEQY
D: TRBD1; J: TRBJ2-7; V: TRBV10-3; CDR3: AIRPGQGAYEQY
D: TRBD2; J: TRBJ2-5; V: TRBV19; CDR3: ASSTRMNRASGRVETQY
D: .; J: TRBJ1-1; V: TRBV19; CDR3: ASKLTGDVNTEAF
D: TRBD2; J: TRBJ2-1; V: TRBV5-1; CDR3: ASSENLAGGVNEQF
D: TRBD1; J: TRBJ1-4; V: TRBV4-1; CDR3: ASSQTLPGQGYEKLF
D: TRBD1; J: TRBJ1-5; V: TRBV7-8; CDR3: ASSRGQGRSNQPQH
D: TRBD1; J: TRBJ2-2; V: TRBV11-2; CDR3: ASSGQGAYTGELF
D: .; J: TRBJ2-5; V: TRBV13; CDR3: ASSFGGDQETQY